The 17 T cell receptor beta chains in this list originate from one sample, sequenced in a study of vaccination and CD4 T cells after COVID-19. Treatment noted: approximately nine-day PBMC culture with coronavirus spike peptide pools or control peptides (ViraFEST assay). The Oncomine TCR Beta short-read assay was applied to DNA of cultured CD4+ T cells. MiXCR was run by TCRdb on the PCR reads, yielding one entry per CDR3 protein. The profile covers 20,000 or so distinct CDR3 sequences, with under 25% appearing a single time and 7.5% to 8% taken by the ten largest. Their antigen targets remain unknown. The sample comprised cultured CD4+ T cells from blood. These TCRs come from a human donor with COVID-19.

The chain couples TRBV7-2 to TRBJ1-5, with TRBD1 matching over 9 bases. This CDR3 contains 15 residues. Trimming removed 8 bases from V and 1 base from J; junction bases left unmatched: 6. Germline CDR1 SGHTA, CDR2 FQGNSA. The CDR3, as DNA: TGTGCCAGCGGCCCGGACAGGGGAAGCAATCAGCCCCAGCATTTT. It specifies CASGPDRGSNQPQHF.

The rearrangement links TRBV7-3 to TRBJ2-5, with 7 nucleotides matching TRBD2. Germline-derived CDR1 and CDR2 are SGHTA and FQGTGA. Trimming at V came to 8 bases and at J to 5 bases, leaving 8 bases not matched to a gene. The CDR3 covers 13 residues. The CDR3 nucleotides are TGTGCCAGCGCAGGACTAGACATGGAGACCCAGTACTTC. It encodes CASAGLDMETQYF.

The V and J genes are TRBV4-3 and TRBJ1-2, with D unresolved. The V and J ends lost 0 bases and 0 bases respectively, with 11 bases between them. Germline V CDR1 and CDR2: LGHNA, YSLEER. CDR3 length: 16 residues. CDR3: CASSQDAYIANYGYTF. CDR3 sequence (DNA): TGCGCCAGCAGCCAAGATGCGTACATAGCTAACTATGGCTACACCTTC.

This clonotype was counted only a few times. The rearrangement uses TRBV4-3 and TRBJ2-7; 9 bases map to TRBD1. V gave up 0 bases and J gave up 3 bases; unmatched junction bases: 3. The germline V gene has CDR1 LGHNA and CDR2 YSLEER. The CDR3 spans 15 residues. The CDR3 reads CASSQDRDRVYEQYF. In DNA form, the CDR3 reads TGCGCCAGCAGCCAAGATCGGGACAGGGTCTACGAGCAGTACTTC.

The chain combines TRBV6-7 with TRBJ2-4; D is unresolved. TRBV6-7 is annotated as an ORF whose role is uncertain. The CDR3 consists of 13 residues. The V and J ends lost 7 bases and 3 bases respectively, with 10 bases between them. CDR3 nucleotides: TGTGCCAGCAAAGGTGCAGGCAAAAACATTCAGTACTTC. Protein product: CASKGAGKNIQYF.

The CDR3 DNA reads as TGTGCCAGTGGCCGTCCGAGCTCTGGAAACACCATATATTTT. It translates to CASGRPSSGNTIYF. The chain combines TRBV19 with TRBJ1-3, with D hard to call. The V gene's germline CDR1 is LNHDA and CDR2 SQIVND (reference sequence). The length of the CDR3 is 14 residues. The V end was cut by 8 bases, the J end by 0 bases, with 11 bases between. The full variable domain, in which reference TRBV19 and TRBJ1-3 provide the parts outside the CDR3, is DGGITQSPKYLFRKEGQNVTLSCEQNLNHDAMYWYRQDPGQGLRLIYYSQIVNDFQKGDIAEGYSVSREKKESFPLTVTSAQKNPTAFYLCASGRPSSGNTIYFGEGSWLTVV.

This rearrangement joins TRBV20-1 to TRBJ1-3, with 7 nucleotides matching TRBD1. The ends lost 0 bases at V and 0 bases at J; junction bases unmatched: 14. CDR3 length: 19 amino acids. Germline CDR1 and CDR2: DFQATT and SNEGSKA (reference sequence). The CDR3 region has the DNA TGCAGTGCTAGAGATACCCGAACGTGGGACAGAAACTCTGGAAACACCATATATTTT. Residues: CSARDTRTWDRNSGNTIYF.

This clonotype was detected only a few times. This chain uses TRBV19 with TRBJ1-5; TRBD1 might be the D (6 bases). Germline values: CDR1 LNHDA, CDR2 SQIVND (reference sequence). The length of the CDR3 is 17 residues. V lost 5 bases to trimming and J lost 2 bases, with 19 bases between them. CDR3 region: CASSFSPGGIGNQPQHF. The CDR3, as DNA: TGTGCCAGTAGTTTTTCCCCCGGGGGCATAGGCAATCAGCCCCAGCATTTT.

This rearrangement joins TRBV6-1 to TRBJ1-4; no clear D. This CDR3 region has 16 residues. Germline CDR1 is MNHNS and CDR2 is SASEGT. Trimming stripped 6 bases from V and 0 bases from J, with 14 bases between. The CDR3 DNA sequence: TGTGCCAGCAGCCATCCCGGGCCCGCAACTAATGAAAAACTGTTTTTT. This gives the protein CASSHPGPATNEKLFF.

This clonotype turned up a few times. The V call is TRBV12-3 or TRBV12-4, the J call TRBJ2-3, with a weak D call TRBD1 (6 bases). The V end was cut by 3 bases, the J end by 0 bases, with 13 bases between. The CDR3 has 16 amino acids. The CDR3 nucleotides read TGTGCCAGCAGTTTCCGAGGGGGAGCTAGCACAGATACGCAGTATTTT. Amino acids: CASSFRGGASTDTQYF.

This clonotype was detected a few times. The chain is built from TRBV6-5 and TRBJ1-5; no reliable D call. CDR3 length: 16 residues. Trimming pared 0 bases from V and 1 base from J, leaving 10 bases between. Per germline, CDR1 MNHEY and CDR2 SVGAGI. The CDR3 reads CASSYSGRESNQPQHF. The CDR3 coding sequence is TGTGCCAGCAGTTACTCGGGGAGGGAGAGCAATCAGCCCCAGCATTTT.

The chain joins TRBV20-1 to TRBJ2-3, with 8 bases fitting TRBD2. CDR1 DFQATT and CDR2 SNEGSKA come from the germline V gene (reference sequence). Trimming took 1 base from V and 2 from J; bases not matched to a gene: 8. The CDR3 sequence is 16 residues long. The CDR3 sequence: CSARGLASPLTDTQYF. DNA for the CDR3: TGCAGTGCTAGAGGACTAGCGAGCCCTCTCACAGATACGCAGTATTTT.

This clonotype is classed as medium-sized. This chain links TRBV6-5 with TRBJ1-6; 9 bases align to TRBD1. Germline lookup yields CDR1 MNHEY and CDR2 SVGAGI. The CDR3 has 15 residues. The V gene end was trimmed by 0 bases and the J gene end by 11 bases; junction bases not matched to a gene: 5. CDR3 loop: CASSYSGQGLPPLHF. The DNA of the CDR3 is TGTGCCAGCAGTTACTCGGGACAGGGTTTACCACCCCTCCACTTT.

This rearrangement joins TRBV5-6 to TRBJ2-1; D is possibly TRBD1 (5 bases). Germline V CDR1 and CDR2: SGHDT, YYEEEE. Trimming removed 4 bases from V and 4 bases from J, with 18 bases in between. CDR3 length: 16 amino acids. The CDR3 loop is CASSRTKGALYNEQFF. Written as DNA, the CDR3 is TGTGCCAGCAGCCGAACTAAAGGGGCATTATACAATGAGCAGTTCTTC.

The chain has TRBV6-2 or TRBV6-3 and TRBJ1-1; 7 positions agree with TRBD1. This CDR3 has 14 amino acids. The germline V gene has CDR1 MNHEY and CDR2 SVGEGT. V shed 5 bases and J 4 bases; nucleotides not matched to a gene: 7. CDR3 nucleotides: TGTGCCAGCAGTGCTATACAGGGGATCACTGAAGCTTTCTTT. It is translated as CASSAIQGITEAFF.

The chain joins TRBV27 to TRBJ1-1; D gene uncertain. CDR1 and CDR2 (germline): MNHEY, SMNVEV (reference sequence). The V gene lost 3 bases and the J gene lost 1 base, with 15 bases spanning the gap. The CDR3 extends over 16 amino acids. CDR3 protein: CASSFVYSHENTEAFF. CDR3 sequence (DNA): TGTGCCAGCAGTTTCGTATATAGTCATGAGAACACTGAAGCTTTCTTT.

In this sample, this clonotype turned up a few times. This sequence joins TRBV7-2 and TRBJ1-1, with TRBD1 as a possible D gene (5 bases). The CDR3 has 13 residues. V lost 5 bases, J lost 5 bases, and 12 bases lay in between. Germline V gives CDR1 SGHTA, CDR2 FQGNSA. The CDR3 bases are TGTGCCAGCAGCAACACCGGGGGTACTGAAGCTTTCTTT. It codes for CASSNTGGTEAFF.